This T cell receptor (beta chain) was observed in a study of T cell clonality in common variable immunodeficiency. Findings and limits, study-wide: Reportedly, TCR beta sequences from common variable immunodeficiency showed fewer deletions and N-nucleotide insertions.

This clone was picked up many times. Antigen unknown. The repertoire was sequenced with immunoSEQ multiplex PCR; TCRdb's copy has only in-frame clones and lacks some. The specimen gives about 64,000 clones without singletons; the ten biggest hold 1.5% to 2%. The TCR originated in a person aged 18 to 75 in good health. Sequencing was performed on peripheral blood mononuclear cells.

The DNA read from the CDR3 is TGTGCCAGCAGCGTTAGCGGTCAGGGCCCTAACTATGGC. It codes for CASSVSGQGPNYG. The full-length CDR3 reads as CASSVSGQGPNYGYTF. The gene calls are TRBV9 and TRBJ1-2; tentatively, D is TRBD1 (5 bases). The read ends 3 residues before the CDR3 terminus; that terminus is restored from the germline J gene. V lost 2 bases and J 0 bases, leaving 14 bases between the germline ends. The CDR3 loop spans 16 amino acids. Germline assignment: CDR1 SGDLS and CDR2 YYNGEE.